This TCR beta chain stems from a study of T cell responses to AZD1222 COVID-19 vaccine. General study results and limits: Distributed over spike, vaccine-associated CD4 TCRs predominated at 160-218 and 743-854.

Using immunoSEQ multiplex PCR, the repertoire was profiled, and TCRdb retains in-frame clones only, with some absent. Of 140,000 or so clones listed, 92% were seen once; the top ten hold over 4%. V trimming: 0 bases; J trimming: 3 bases; junction bases outside the gene matches: 4. This CDR3 spans 15 amino acids. From germline, CDR1 is LGHNA and CDR2 YSLEER. This clone occurred once. Its antigen is still unknown. The rearrangement links TRBV4-3 to TRBJ1-2; 7 bases agree with TRBD1. Source: peripheral blood, taken 28 days after the second AZD1222 dose. The receptor's source is an adult who received the AZD1222 COVID-19 vaccine. The DNA of the CDR3 is TGCGCCAGCAGCCAAGACAAGGGGGCTGACTATGGCTACACCTTC. Translated: CASSQDKGADYGYTF.